One TCR beta chain is described in this entry. Its cognate antigen has yet to be identified. Base qualities are not recorded, but no much larger clone differs from it by a single base. The data derive from a study of blood T cell repertoires in COVID-19 (dated by TCRdb to 2019 to 2021). About the full investigation: Samples covering the acute and convalescent phases of COVID-19 were provided by collaborators in the United States, Italy and Spain. The material from the prospective study consisted of cDNA or gDNA derived from T cells, B-cell-depleted T cells, or PBMCs. Deeply sampled blood TCRbeta repertoires from subjects exposed to, actively infected with, or recovered from COVID-19 were included in the dataset. A freely available public database, intended as a resource for researchers studying the immune response to SARS-CoV-2, is where the repertoires were released. The samples were drawn from the first 160 participants of the ongoing ImmuneRACE study and from under 1,500 subjects provided by 6 global collaborators. Nearly every sample came with metadata listing a de-identified subject ID, COVID-19 status, age in years and sex. Where HLA class I and class II types were available, the types were taken from metadata supplied by the sample provider, not from assay-based typing.

The CDR3 covers 15 residues, taking in both the cysteine and the phenylalanine. The sequence is cut down to CDR3 DNA, 45 bases in frame from base 1. CDR1 and CDR2 were assigned from the germline V gene as KGHSH and LQKENI. V is trimmed back by 5 bases and J by 6 bases, and the junction contains 9 bases that no gene match accounts for. TCRbeta CDR3 regions were amplified from genomic DNA using the immunoSEQ Assay, a bias-controlled multiplex PCR. Concerning the study's data processing: Nucleated cell counts per sample were estimated from amplification of reference gene primers within the assay. Sequence reads were collapsed and filtered to measure the absolute abundance of every unique TCRbeta CDR3 rearrangement. Productive Simpson clonality was computed per sample as the square root of Simpson's diversity index over productive rearrangements. TCRdb stores this immuneACCESS table with in-frame sequences only. Part of the clones is absent; in the studies checked, under half of the shortfall reflects unresolved V genes, and no reason is known for the rest. V, J and clone size reflect that table, while D and trimming were determined from the DNA. Within this sample are fewer than 300,000 clones, with around 86% of them counted one time only. About an eighth of the sample is in the top ten clones.

Each collaborating institution followed its own protocols to collect whole blood in K2EDTA tubes. Collaborator samples were shipped for TCRbeta analysis as frozen whole blood, isolated PBMCs, or DNA extracted from either sample type. Results the study describes overall, beyond this receptor: How much clinical and demographic metadata was included differed by source and by participant, and the metadata was provided uncurated.

Material: peripheral blood. The source of this sequence is a human donor in a cohort sampled during active COVID-19. The rearrangement joined TRBV18 to TRBJ2-1, and 8 junctional nucleotides match TRBD2. The sequenced DNA is TGTGCCAGCTCATCCGATCTCGGGACTAGCAATGAGCAGTTCTTC. This is translated as CASSSDLGTSNEQFF.